One and the same sample provided the 30 T cell receptor beta chains below, sequenced in a study of early T cells in non-severe SARS-CoV-2 infection. TCRdb re-called the 5' RACE reads through MiXCR, storing one row per CDR3 protein. The sample yields about 77,000 distinct CDR3 sequences, less than 15% seen once. Sequences were derived from whole blood, sampled at baseline. Receptors originate from an adult who was a healthcare worker with PCR-confirmed SARS-CoV-2 infection or an uninfected control (not recorded which). The donor label of this sample is uncertain.

This clonotype has a handful of counts. The V call is TRBV6-5, the J call TRBJ2-7; D is perhaps TRBD2 (6 bases). This CDR3 comprises 14 residues. With 0 bases removed from V and 9 bases from J, the gap between germline ends came to 15 bases. Germline CDR1 reads MNHEY; CDR2 reads SVGAGI. The CDR3 bases are TGTGCCAGCAGTTACTCTTCTGGAGGGCAGGGGCAGTACTTC. It encodes CASSYSSGGQGQYF.

This clonotype was detected many times. The DNA for the CDR3 is TGCAGCGTTGGACAGAGAGGTCGTCAAGAGACCCAGTACTTC. It is translated as CSVGQRGRQETQYF. V gene TRBV29-1 combines with J gene TRBJ2-5; possible D gene TRBD1, 5 bases. This CDR3 is 14 amino acids long. Per the germline V gene, CDR1 is SQVTM and CDR2 is ANQGSEA. V lost 4 bases to trimming and J lost 2 bases, with 14 bases between them.

The V call is TRBV27, the J call TRBJ2-5; 9 bases are shared with TRBD2. The CDR3 covers 14 residues. Germline-derived CDR1 and CDR2 are MNHEY and SMNVEV (reference sequence). J gave up 4 bases and V 2 bases, and 2 bases lay outside the gene matches. The CDR3 nucleotides are TGTGCCAGCAGTTTAGCGGGAGGGTTAGAGACCCAGTACTTC. It specifies CASSLAGGLETQYF.

The chain couples TRBV12-3 or TRBV12-4 to TRBJ2-7; D is undetermined. The germline V and J ends were trimmed by 5 bases and 0 bases, with 14 bases remaining between them. The CDR3 extends over 15 amino acids. The CDR3 region has the DNA TGTGCCAGCAGTCCCTCGCCGGGCCTCTCCTACGAGCAGTACTTC. Translation gives CASSPSPGLSYEQYF.

This sequence joins TRBV7-2 and TRBJ1-2; no clear D. The length of the CDR3 is 11 residues. Trimming pared 4 bases from V and 2 bases from J, leaving 2 bases between. Germline CDR1 is SGHTA and CDR2 is FQGNSA. The CDR3 bases are TGTGCCAGCAGCTCCAACTATGGCTACACCTTC. It encodes CASSSNYGYTF.

This clonotype was counted a few times. The chain is built from TRBV20-1 and TRBJ1-1, with TRBD1 as a possible D gene (5 bases). Germline assignment: CDR1 DFQATT and CDR2 SNEGSKA (reference sequence). This CDR3 is built from 12 residues. Trimming cost V 5 bases and J 6 bases, with 13 bases left between them. This CDR3 reads CSALTQGPEAFF. As DNA, the CDR3 is TGCAGTGCTCTCACCCAGGGACCTGAAGCTTTCTTT.

The CDR3 is CASSTRTGVNTEAFF. The DNA of the CDR3 is TGTGCCAGCAGCACCCGGACAGGGGTAAACACTGAAGCTTTCTTT. The genes are TRBV7-8 and TRBJ1-1; the match to TRBD1 covers 9 bases. This CDR3 spans 15 amino acids. Germline loops: CDR1 SGHVS, CDR2 FQNEAQ. Trimming removed 5 bases from V and 2 bases from J; junction bases left unmatched: 6.

This clonotype has more than one count but fewer than ten. J is TRBJ2-3 and V is TRBV9, with D possibly TRBD2 on 6 matching bases. V lost 0 bases to trimming and J lost 2 bases, with 10 bases between them. There are 15 residues in the CDR3. Germline CDR1 and CDR2: SGDLS and YYNGEE. The CDR3 region has the DNA TGTGCCAGCAGCGTAGTTGCGGGGAACACAGATACGCAGTATTTT. Residues: CASSVVAGNTDTQYF.

This chain joins TRBV10-3 and TRBJ1-2; D is possibly TRBD1 (5 bases). The germline gives CDR1 ENHRY, CDR2 SYGVKD. The CDR3 loop spans 13 amino acids. The V gene lost 6 bases and the J gene lost 12 bases, with 20 bases spanning the gap. CDR3 DNA: TGTGCCATCAGGGACTTTCGGGACCGGATAGACACCTTC. It codes for CAIRDFRDRIDTF.

This clonotype was detected ten times or more. The chain employs TRBV20-1 and TRBJ1-2; possibly TRBD1 for D (5 bases). The CDR3 extends over 14 amino acids. The V end was cut by 0 bases, the J end by 7 bases, with 15 bases between. Germline V lookup: CDR1 DFQATT, CDR2 SNEGSKA (reference sequence). In DNA form, the CDR3 reads TGCAGTGCTAGAGATGACAGCTACATGGGTGGCTACACCTTC. Amino acid sequence: CSARDDSYMGGYTF.

The V gene is TRBV15, the J gene TRBJ2-7; weak D call: TRBD2 (5 bases). Trimming removed 4 bases at V and 6 bases at J, with 16 bases between. Germline CDR1 is LNHNV and CDR2 is YYDKDF (reference sequence). The CDR3 totals 14 residues. In DNA, the CDR3 is TGTGCCACCAGCACAGGACGGAGGCCCGGCGAGCAGTACTTC. Amino acid sequence: CATSTGRRPGEQYF.

This chain uses TRBV5-1 with TRBJ1-1; unclear D gene. This CDR3 has 15 amino acids. V was shortened by 0 bases and J by 0 bases, with 9 bases between the two germline ends. Germline loops: CDR1 SGHRS, CDR2 YFSETQ. CDR3 bases: TGCGCCAGCAGCTTGGGACTGATGATGAACACTGAAGCTTTCTTT. Protein: CASSLGLMMNTEAFF.

At least ten counts were recorded for this clonotype. V and J are TRBV11-2 and TRBJ2-7; 8 nucleotides line up with TRBD2. This CDR3 contains 15 residues. V dropped 0 bases and J dropped 4; count of bases not matched to a gene: 5. Germline V gene sequence: CDR1 SGHAT, CDR2 FQNNGV. The CDR3 protein is CASSLDVGGDYEQYF. Written as DNA, the CDR3 is TGTGCCAGCAGCTTAGATGTCGGGGGGGATTACGAGCAGTACTTC.

V gene TRBV20-1 combines with J gene TRBJ2-7; 14 bases map to TRBD2. Germline V gene data show CDR1 as DFQATT and CDR2 as SNEGSKA (reference sequence). J was trimmed by 5 bases and V by 3 bases; bases with no gene match: 12. The CDR3 length is 17 residues. Here the CDR3 DNA reads TGCAGTGCTAGGTCGGGACTAGCGGGAGAACCCCGCCACGAGCAGTACTTC. Its translation: CSARSGLAGEPRHEQYF.

The genes are TRBV30 and TRBJ2-2; D is possibly TRBD1 (6 bases). CDR1 GTSNPN and CDR2 SVGIG come from the germline V gene (reference sequence). The ends were cut back, 3 bases at V and 2 bases at J, with 10 bases in the middle. The CDR3 totals 14 residues. This chain's CDR3 is CAWRRTDNTGELFF. In DNA, the CDR3 is TGTGCCTGGAGAAGGACAGATAACACCGGGGAGCTGTTTTTT.

CDR3 protein: CAISDRSRADTQYF. The CDR3 DNA follows: TGTGCCATCAGTGACCGATCTAGGGCAGATACGCAGTATTTT. The chain links TRBV10-3 to TRBJ2-3; no definite D call. V shed 3 bases and J shed 4 bases, with 11 bases lying between them. The CDR3 covers 14 residues. Germline assignment: CDR1 ENHRY and CDR2 SYGVKD.

This clonotype turned up a few times. The J gene is TRBJ2-1, the V gene TRBV11-2; 7 positions agree with TRBD2. Germline loops: CDR1 SGHAT, CDR2 FQNNGV. J was trimmed by 9 bases and V by 8 bases; bases with no gene match: 16. The CDR3 runs 15 residues. As DNA, the CDR3 is TGTGCCAGCTCACAATGGGGGGGTGCCCCCCGTGAGCAGTTCTTC. As protein: CASSQWGGAPREQFF.

This clonotype was observed many times. The V gene is TRBV9, the J gene TRBJ2-1; 11 bases align to TRBD1. The CDR3 length is 14 residues. Germline V gives CDR1 SGDLS, CDR2 YYNGEE. Trimming at V came to 4 bases and at J to 4 bases, leaving 1 base not matched to a gene. Here the CDR3 reads CASSRDRGYNEQFF. The CDR3 bases are TGTGCCAGCAGCCGGGACAGGGGGTACAATGAGCAGTTCTTC.

This clonotype has just a few counts. The V and J genes are TRBV20-1 and TRBJ2-1; the D call may be TRBD1 or TRBD2 (5 bases each). The V end was cut by 4 bases, the J end by 5 bases, with 18 bases between. This CDR3 has 15 amino acids. The germline V gene encodes CDR1 DFQATT and CDR2 SNEGSKA (reference sequence). In nucleotides, the CDR3 is TGCAGTGCTACCGAGAGGGACCCGTATAACAATGAGCAGTTCTTC. Translating it yields CSATERDPYNNEQFF.

The chain carries TRBV28 and TRBJ2-7; D gene uncertain. Germline CDR1 MDHEN, CDR2 SYDVKM. Between the trimmed V and J ends, which lost 5 bases and 0 bases, there was a span of 17 bases. This CDR3 spans 16 amino acids. The CDR3 loop is CASSPRGKGNSYEQYF. CDR3 DNA sequence: TGTGCCAGCAGTCCACGCGGAAAAGGGAACTCCTACGAGCAGTACTTC.

This clonotype was observed a few times. This rearrangement joins TRBV6-6 to TRBJ1-1, with D perhaps TRBD1 (5 bases). The germline V gene has CDR1 MNHNY and CDR2 SVGAGI (reference sequence). The CDR3 has 16 amino acids. V lost 5 bases to trimming and J lost 2 bases, with 18 bases between them. The CDR3 loop is CASSMGRRALNTEAFF. As DNA, the CDR3 is TGTGCCAGCAGTATGGGACGAAGGGCCCTAAACACTGAAGCTTTCTTT.

The genes are TRBV5-5 and TRBJ2-7; D possibly matches TRBD1 or TRBD2 (5 bases each). Germline CDR1 and CDR2: SGHKS and YYEKEE (reference sequence). The CDR3 totals 13 residues. V was clipped by 4 bases and J by 3 bases, with 11 bases between them. DNA of the CDR3: TGTGCCAGCAGCCCCTGGGACGGCTACGAGCAGTACTTC. It encodes CASSPWDGYEQYF. Together with reference TRBV5-5 and TRBJ2-7, the CDR3 gives the full variable domain: DAGVTQSPTHLIKTRGQQVTLRCSPISGHKSVSWYQQVLGQGPQFIFQYYEKEERGRGNFPDRFSARQFPNYSSELNVNALLLGDSALYLCASSPWDGYEQYFGPGTRLTVT.

The chain is built from TRBV20-1 and TRBJ1-1, with 8 bases matching TRBD1. V lost 0 bases and J lost 3; bases outside the gene matches: 6. From germline, CDR1 is DFQATT and CDR2 SNEGSKA (reference sequence). This CDR3 is built from 15 residues. CDR3 DNA sequence: TGCAGTGCTAGAGACCACCTACAGGGGGACACTGAAGCTTTCTTT. Its protein is CSARDHLQGDTEAFF.

This clonotype was detected a few times. The chain joins TRBV6-5 to TRBJ1-1; D call uncertain. Germline assignment: CDR1 MNHEY and CDR2 SVGAGI. This CDR3 contains 13 residues. V lost 8 bases and J 0 bases, leaving 10 bases between the germline ends. CDR3 sequence: CASALFMNTEAFF. As DNA, the CDR3 is TGTGCCAGCGCCTTATTTATGAACACTGAAGCTTTCTTT.

The sample holds a few counts of this clonotype. The chain uses TRBV27 and TRBJ2-3, with no clear D. The V end was cut by 6 bases, the J end by 1 base, with 14 bases between. This CDR3 spans 15 amino acids. Germline V CDR1 and CDR2: MNHEY, SMNVEV (reference sequence). The CDR3 reads CASRKIAPGTDTQYF. The CDR3 region has the DNA TGTGCCAGCAGGAAAATCGCGCCGGGCACAGATACGCAGTATTTT.

The genes are TRBV12-3 or TRBV12-4 and TRBJ2-5, with D possibly being TRBD1 or TRBD2 (5 bases each). CDR3 length equals 13 residues. V lost 3 bases, J lost 6 bases, and 11 bases lay in between. CDR3 nucleotides: TGTGCCAGCAGTTTCTCAGGGACGCAGACCCAGTACTTC. Amino acid sequence: CASSFSGTQTQYF.

V and J are TRBV5-1 and TRBJ1-2; 7 bases are a match to TRBD1. J lost 8 bases, V lost 4 bases, and 11 bases had no gene match. From germline, CDR1 is SGHRS and CDR2 YFSETQ. The CDR3 is 14 amino acids. DNA for the CDR3: TGCGCCAGCAGCCCGGACCCGACAGGGAAGGGCTACACCTTC. Amino acids: CASSPDPTGKGYTF. Combining the CDR3 with reference TRBV5-1 and TRBJ1-2 gives the whole variable domain KAGVTQTPRYLIKTRGQQVTLSCSPISGHRSVSWYQQTPGQGLQFLFEYFSETQRNKGNFPGRFSGRQFSNSRSEMNVSTLELGDSALYLCASSPDPTGKGYTFGSGTRLTVV.

This rearrangement joins TRBV13 to TRBJ2-1, with D unresolved. Trimming took off 7 bases at V and 0 bases at J, with 7 bases between the two ends. CDR3 length: 13 residues. In germline, CDR1 is PRHDT, CDR2 FYEKMQ (reference sequence). The CDR3 bases are TGTGCCAGCAAACCAGGCTCCTACAATGAGCAGTTCTTC. It is translated as CASKPGSYNEQFF.

This clonotype was observed a handful of times. The chain links TRBV27 to TRBJ2-7; 12 positions agree with TRBD1. V dropped 5 bases and J dropped 9; count of bases not matched to a gene: 5. The CDR3 extends over 13 amino acids. In germline, CDR1 is MNHEY, CDR2 SMNVEV (reference sequence). The CDR3 nucleotides are TGTGCCAGCAGTCCGGGGACAGGGGGCCGGCAGTACTTC. The encoded protein is CASSPGTGGRQYF.

In DNA, the CDR3 is TGTGCCAGCTCACCACTTAACGGACGCAAAAACGGGCTATACAATGAGCAGTTCTTC. Amino acid sequence: CASSPLNGRKNGLYNEQFF. The chain combines TRBV18 with TRBJ2-1; unclear D gene. Germline V lookup: CDR1 KGHSH, CDR2 LQKENI. V dropped 1 base and J dropped 4 bases, with 23 bases sitting between them. This CDR3 region has 19 residues. The whole variable domain, filled in from reference TRBV18 and TRBJ2-1, reads NAGVMQNPRHLVRRRGQEARLRCSPMKGHSHVYWYRQLPEEGLKFMVYLQKENIIDESGMPKERFSAEFPKEGPSILRIQQVVRGDSAAYFCASSPLNGRKNGLYNEQFFGPGTRLTVL.